This entry features one T cell receptor (beta chain) sequence. A single count supports this clonotype. Its recognized antigen is unknown. No qualities accompany the bases; no much larger clone lies one base away. Libraries were prepared through 5' RACE. The instrument given in TCRdb is Illumina HiSeq 2500. A second PCR of roughly 7 to 11 cycles was run with a J-beta primer mix and a sample-barcoded 5' primer. A template-switch 5' adaptor carrying 12 random nucleotides introduced a unique molecular identifier onto each TCR beta cDNA molecule. Each sample yielded at least 3 million CDR3-containing paired-end reads. The Mint cDNA synthesis kit, primed by a TRBC-specific oligonucleotide, was used to synthesize first-strand cDNA from all RNA. After uracil-DNA glycosylase treatment, a first 18-cycle PCR used universal primers M1SS and BC2_uni_R on all cDNA. Turning to the authors' computational methods: For normalization, 1 million high-quality reads were randomly selected from each sample, with every read carrying a distinct molecular identifier. Reads sharing molecular identifiers were discarded rather than binned into consensus sequences. CDR3 identification, clonotype clustering and error correction used MiTCR with a Q25 quality threshold and the strictest error-elimination algorithm. Lower-bound total TCR beta diversity was estimated with a nonparametric unseen species model using Euler transformation. TCRdb reanalyzed the raw reads on its own, using fastp at Q25 for trimming and MiXCR for clone calling, and kept in-frame beta chains. Under each unique CDR3 protein, matching rows form one entry showing the most common genes and DNA. TCRdb's processing, not the study's, gives the V and J calls here. A total of 1.5 million to 2 million distinct CDR3 sequences appear in this sample, roughly 52% of them only once. Less than 2.5% of the sample lies in the top ten.

Donors were 39 systemically healthy Caucasian individuals from Russia aged 6 to 90 years. Each donor gave 8 to 10 milliliters of peripheral blood, collected into EDTA-treated Vacutainer tubes. Ficoll-Paque density-gradient centrifugation was used to isolate PBMCs, with at least 6 million obtained per sample. Trizol reagent was used to extract total RNA from PBMCs, with at least 5.5 micrograms per sample. For every donor, flow cytometry on a PBMC aliquot measured the percentage of naive CD45RAhigh/CD27high T cells. These data belong to a study of blood T cells in healthy people across ages (dated by TCRdb to between 2014 and 2017). Study-level background: Template switching captured roughly one uniquely barcoded TCR beta cDNA molecule per two T cells in model experiments. Using deep sequencing normalized with unique cDNA molecular identifiers, the study measured how TCR beta repertoire diversity changes with age. The donors were divided into four age groups: young (average 16 years), middle-aged (approximately 39), aged (about 56) and long-lived (82). To avoid experimental bias, donors of different ages were distributed randomly across sequencing lanes. The study analyzed two additional independent replicas of 1 million unique cDNA reads from the same blood draw for two donors, one aged 18 to 30 and one aged 80 or older. The paper as a whole reports these results and caveats: As age increased, observed TCR beta diversity per million T cells dropped in a roughly linear way, and a significant reduction was already evident by age roughly 40. Observed TCR beta diversity correlated strongly with the percentage of naive T cells measured by flow cytometry. Because the CMV infection status of the donors was unknown, age-related changes in expanded clonotypes may potentially have been confounded. Compared with the aged group, the long-lived group had more naive CD4+ T cells, fewer expanded clones and increased TCR diversity, a pattern suggesting age selection. Estimates of total diversity from one million sequenced T cells were regarded as lower bounds and underestimates. Bulk unsorted PBMC profiling prevented conclusive comparison of naive and antigen-experienced compartments.

V is cut back by 6 bases and J by 5 bases, with 14 bases in the junction unmatched. The CDR3 sequence holds 16 residues, the cysteine and phenylalanine included. Only the CDR3 part of the read is kept: 48 bases, read in frame from the first base. The germline V gene (reference sequence) sets CDR1 to MNHEY and CDR2 to SMNVEV. This TCR was recovered from a woman between 40 and 50 years old in good health. The rearrangement joined TRBV27 to TRBJ1-1; TRBD1 aligns with 8 central bases. Sequencing input: blood. This receptor has the CDR3 CASRPGQGGGWTEAFF. The DNA sequence is TGTGCCAGCAGACCTGGACAGGGAGGGGGTTGGACTGAAGCTTTCTTT.